This T cell receptor (beta chain) is from a study of cytomegalovirus exposure and HLA in healthy donors. PCR employed 60 Vbeta and 13 Jbeta primers. Clones were read by immunoSEQ multiplex PCR, and TCRdb kept only the in-frame ones, dropping some. The sample lists hundreds of thousands of clones; around 80% were seen once. J lost 5 bases, V lost 6 bases, and 6 bases had no gene match. The CDR3 totals 14 residues. Germline assignment: CDR1 MNHNS and CDR2 SASEGT. Overall study findings and caveats: TCR beta V- and J-gene trimming, according to a later analysis, was linked to a missense DCLRE1C variant.

This clone was seen once. What it recognizes is unknown. This receptor was obtained from a young man in good health and CMV-seronegative. The sequencing sample was made of PBMCs. The rearrangement links TRBV6-1 to TRBJ1-5, with 8 bases identical to TRBD1. The DNA of the CDR3 is TGTGCCAGCAGGCCGGACAGGGTAGATCAGCCCCAGCATTTT. This encodes CASRPDRVDQPQHF.